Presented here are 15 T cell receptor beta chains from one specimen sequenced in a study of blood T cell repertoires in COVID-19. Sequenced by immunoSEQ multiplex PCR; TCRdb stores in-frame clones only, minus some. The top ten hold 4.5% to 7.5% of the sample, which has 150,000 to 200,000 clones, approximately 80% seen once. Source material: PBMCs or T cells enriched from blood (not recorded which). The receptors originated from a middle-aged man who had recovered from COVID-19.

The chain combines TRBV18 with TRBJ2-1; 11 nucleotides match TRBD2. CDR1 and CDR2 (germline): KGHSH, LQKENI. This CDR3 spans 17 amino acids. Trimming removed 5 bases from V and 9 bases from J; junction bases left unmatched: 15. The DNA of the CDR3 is TGTGCCAGCTCATTCCTAGCGGGGGGACAAGAGAGGGGTGAGCAGTTCTTC. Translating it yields CASSFLAGGQERGEQFF.

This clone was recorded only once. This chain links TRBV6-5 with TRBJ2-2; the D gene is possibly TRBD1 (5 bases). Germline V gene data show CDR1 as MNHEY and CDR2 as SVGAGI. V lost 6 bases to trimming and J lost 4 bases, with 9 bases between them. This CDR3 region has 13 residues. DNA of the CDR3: TGTGCCAGCAGAAGACAGCTCACCGGGGAGCTGTTTTTT. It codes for CASRRQLTGELFF.

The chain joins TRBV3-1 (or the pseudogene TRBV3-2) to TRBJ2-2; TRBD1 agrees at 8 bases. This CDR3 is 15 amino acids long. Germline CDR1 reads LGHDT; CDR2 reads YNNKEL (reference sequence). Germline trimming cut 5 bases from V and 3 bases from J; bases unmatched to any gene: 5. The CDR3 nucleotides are TGTGCCAGCAGCAGACAGGGGTTGTACACCGGGGAGCTGTTTTTT. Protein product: CASSRQGLYTGELFF.

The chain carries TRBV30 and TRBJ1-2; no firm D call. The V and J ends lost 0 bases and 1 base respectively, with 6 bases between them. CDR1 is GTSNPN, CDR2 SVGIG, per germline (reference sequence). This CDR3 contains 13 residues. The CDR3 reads CAWSVRGNYGYTF. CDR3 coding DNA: TGTGCCTGGAGTGTACGGGGTAACTATGGCTACACCTTC.

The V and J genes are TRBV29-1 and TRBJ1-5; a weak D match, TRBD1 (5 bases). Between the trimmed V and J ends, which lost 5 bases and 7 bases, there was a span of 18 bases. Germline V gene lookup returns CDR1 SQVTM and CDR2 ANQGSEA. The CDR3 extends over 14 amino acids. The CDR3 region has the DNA TGCAGCGTTTACGTGGGGGGAAGGGAACAGCCCCAGCATTTT. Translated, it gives CSVYVGGREQPQHF.

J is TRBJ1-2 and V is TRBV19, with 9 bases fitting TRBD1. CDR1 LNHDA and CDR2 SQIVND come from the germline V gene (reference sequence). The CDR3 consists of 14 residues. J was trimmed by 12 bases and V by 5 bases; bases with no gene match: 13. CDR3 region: CASSPPGQGRQNTF. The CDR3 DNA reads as TGTGCCAGTAGTCCCCCGGGACAGGGCCGGCAGAACACCTTC.

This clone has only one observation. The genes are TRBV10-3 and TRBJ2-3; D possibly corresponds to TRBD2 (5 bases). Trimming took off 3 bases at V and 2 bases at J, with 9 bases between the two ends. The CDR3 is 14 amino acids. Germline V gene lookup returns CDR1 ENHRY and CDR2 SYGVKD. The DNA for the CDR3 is TGTGCCATCAGTGACGCGGGCCCCACAGATACGCAGTATTTT. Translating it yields CAISDAGPTDTQYF.

The CDR3 protein is CASSLQGPSEKLFF. The CDR3 DNA reads as TGCGCCAGCAGCTTACAGGGGCCGAGTGAAAAACTGTTTTTT. The J gene is TRBJ1-4, the V gene TRBV5-1; 7 bases agree with TRBD1. Germline CDR1 reads SGHRS; CDR2 reads YFSETQ. The J segment lost 7 bases and the V segment lost 2 bases, leaving 5 bases of the junction unmatched. The CDR3 spans 14 residues.

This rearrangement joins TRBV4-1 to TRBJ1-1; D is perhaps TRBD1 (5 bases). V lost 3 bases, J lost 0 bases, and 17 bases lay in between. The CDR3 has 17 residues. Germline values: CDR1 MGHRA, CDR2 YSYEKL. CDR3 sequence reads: CASSQVDMGWLNTEAFF. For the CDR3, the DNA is TGCGCCAGCAGCCAGGTGGACATGGGATGGCTGAACACTGAAGCTTTCTTT.

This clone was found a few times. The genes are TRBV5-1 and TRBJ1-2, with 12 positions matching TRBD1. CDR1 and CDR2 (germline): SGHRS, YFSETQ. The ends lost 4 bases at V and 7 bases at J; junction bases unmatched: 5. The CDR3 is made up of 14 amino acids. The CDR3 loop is CASSPGTGGLGYTF. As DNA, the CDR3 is TGCGCCAGCAGCCCTGGGACAGGGGGCCTTGGCTACACCTTC.

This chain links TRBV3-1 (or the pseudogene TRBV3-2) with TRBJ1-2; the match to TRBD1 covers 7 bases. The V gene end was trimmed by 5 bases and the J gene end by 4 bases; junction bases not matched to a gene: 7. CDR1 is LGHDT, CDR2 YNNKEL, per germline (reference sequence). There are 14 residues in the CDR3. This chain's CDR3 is CASSARGQAYGYTF. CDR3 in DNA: TGTGCCAGCAGCGCTCGAGGACAGGCCTATGGCTACACCTTC.

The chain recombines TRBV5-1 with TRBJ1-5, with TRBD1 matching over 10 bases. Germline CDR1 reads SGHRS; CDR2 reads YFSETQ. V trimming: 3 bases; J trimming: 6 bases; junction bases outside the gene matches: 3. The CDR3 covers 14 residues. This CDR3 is CASSSGTGAQPQHF. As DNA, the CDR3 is TGCGCCAGCAGCTCCGGGACAGGGGCTCAGCCCCAGCATTTT.

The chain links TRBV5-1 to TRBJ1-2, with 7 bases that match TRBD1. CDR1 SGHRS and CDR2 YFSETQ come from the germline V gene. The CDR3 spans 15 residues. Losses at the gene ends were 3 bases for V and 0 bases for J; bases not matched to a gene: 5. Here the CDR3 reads CASSSDRPTNYGYTF. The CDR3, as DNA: TGCGCCAGCAGCTCGGACAGGCCTACTAACTATGGCTACACCTTC.

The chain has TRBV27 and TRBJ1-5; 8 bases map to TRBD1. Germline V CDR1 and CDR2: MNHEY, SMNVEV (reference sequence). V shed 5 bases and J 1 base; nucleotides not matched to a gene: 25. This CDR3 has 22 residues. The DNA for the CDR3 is TGTGCCAGCAGTGCCGTTGGTTTACGAGGACAGGGACGTATGATGAGCAATCAGCCCCAGCATTTT. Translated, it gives CASSAVGLRGQGRMMSNQPQHF.

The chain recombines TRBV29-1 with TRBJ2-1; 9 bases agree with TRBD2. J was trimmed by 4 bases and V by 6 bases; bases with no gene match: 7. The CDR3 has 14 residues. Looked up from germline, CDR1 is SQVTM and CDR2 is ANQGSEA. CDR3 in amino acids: CSVKSSGVYNEQFF. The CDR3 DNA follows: TGCAGCGTAAAATCTAGCGGGGTATACAATGAGCAGTTCTTC.